A single sample is the source of the 28 T cell receptor beta chains below, sequenced in a study of T cell responses to AZD1222 COVID-19 vaccine. Here immunoSEQ multiplex PCR was the method, and the copy in TCRdb shows in-frame clones only, minus some. The sample has roughly 110,000 clones, about nine tenths seen once. The material was peripheral blood, obtained 28 days after the second AZD1222 dose. All receptors come from an adult who received the AZD1222 COVID-19 vaccine.

This clone occurred once. This chain joins TRBV10-3 and TRBJ1-6; 9 bases line up with TRBD1. CDR1 is ENHRY and CDR2 is SYGVKD in the germline V gene. The CDR3 spans 14 residues. Losses at the gene ends were 2 bases for V and 7 bases for J; bases not matched to a gene: 0. CDR3 sequence (DNA): TGTGCCATCAGTGAGACAGGGGGCAATTCACCCCTCCACTTT. Protein sequence: CAISETGGNSPLHF.

The chain employs TRBV5-1 and TRBJ2-3; the match to TRBD2 covers 14 bases. The CDR3 has 15 amino acids. Germline V gives CDR1 SGHRS, CDR2 YFSETQ. After removal of 7 bases from V and 5 bases from J, the junction contained 6 bases not matched to a gene. The CDR3 DNA reads TGCGCCAGCCGACTAGCGGGGGGGATGCTAGATACGCAGTATTTT. Protein product: CASRLAGGMLDTQYF.

The chain has TRBV19 and TRBJ1-2, with 7 nucleotides matching TRBD1. V lost 4 bases and J lost 8; bases outside the gene matches: 10. This CDR3 spans 14 amino acids. Per the germline V gene, CDR1 is LNHDA and CDR2 is SQIVND (reference sequence). CDR3 bases: TGTGCCAGTAGTAACCCTGGACAGGTGGACGGCTACACCTTC. It encodes CASSNPGQVDGYTF.

The chain uses TRBV2 and TRBJ1-4; D not resolved. The CDR3 spans 14 residues. Germline V gene lookup returns CDR1 SNHLY and CDR2 FYNNEI. V gave up 3 bases and J gave up 7 bases, with 12 bases separating them. The CDR3 is CASSDRARGEKLFF. The CDR3 DNA reads TGTGCCAGCAGTGATAGGGCGCGGGGTGAAAAACTGTTTTTT. Filled out from reference TRBV2 and TRBJ1-4, the complete variable domain reads EPEVTQTPSHQVTQMGQEVILRCVPISNHLYFYWYRQILGQKVEFLVSFYNNEISEKSEIFDDQFSVERPDGSNFTLKIRSTKLEDSAMYFCASSDRARGEKLFFGSGTQLSVL.

This chain connects TRBV4-1 to TRBJ2-2; D gene uncertain. CDR1 and CDR2 (germline): MGHRA, YSYEKL. This CDR3 has 15 amino acids. V was clipped by 5 bases and J by 4 bases, with 14 bases between them. CDR3 coding DNA: TGCGCCAGCAGCTTCTACTCCTCTCGCACCGGGGAGCTGTTTTTT. It is translated as CASSFYSSRTGELFF.

The rearrangement links TRBV3-1 (or the pseudogene TRBV3-2) to TRBJ2-7; TRBD1 might be the D (6 bases). The CDR3 contains 16 residues. V was cut by 1 base and J by 4 bases, with 17 bases left in between. Germline V CDR1 and CDR2: LGHDT, YNNKEL (reference sequence). The CDR3 protein is CASSQGPGHGFYEQYF. CDR3 in DNA: TGTGCCAGCAGCCAAGGTCCGGGACACGGTTTTTACGAGCAGTACTTC.

The V gene is TRBV6-4, the J gene TRBJ2-3, with D perhaps TRBD1 or TRBD2 (5 bases each). Germline assignment: CDR1 MRHNA and CDR2 SNTAGT. Deletions cut 5 bases from V and 2 bases from J, with 14 bases between. This CDR3 spans 15 amino acids. CDR3 amino acids: CASSLGPGFTDTQYF. CDR3 in DNA: TGTGCCAGCAGTCTGGGACCGGGATTCACAGATACGCAGTATTTT.

In this sample, this clone turned up once. The chain couples TRBV7-9 to TRBJ1-6; D call uncertain. The CDR3 runs 13 residues. V gave up 5 bases and J gave up 9 bases, with 11 bases separating them. Germline-derived CDR1 and CDR2 are SEHNR and FQNEAQ (reference sequence). The CDR3 DNA reads TGTGCCAGCAGCCCATGGGGAGGTTCACCCCTCCACTTT. It specifies CASSPWGGSPLHF.

CDR3 nucleotides: TGTGCCAGCAGCTTAAGCGGGACTACTTTCAATGAGCAGTTCTTC. It codes for CASSLSGTTFNEQFF. This rearrangement joins TRBV7-3 to TRBJ2-1; 7 positions agree with TRBD2. Trimming cost V 1 base and J 6 bases; bases outside gene matches: 6. The CDR3 extends over 15 amino acids. From germline, CDR1 is SGHTA and CDR2 FQGTGA.

The V and J genes are TRBV7-9 and TRBJ1-6; D not certain. V lost 5 bases and J lost 8, with 10 bases in between. The CDR3 consists of 13 residues. Germline CDR1 reads SEHNR; CDR2 reads FQNEAQ (reference sequence). CDR3 in DNA: TGTGCCAGCAGCCCCATCAATGATTCACCCCTCCACTTT. Encoded protein: CASSPINDSPLHF. Drawing the rest from reference TRBV7-9 and TRBJ1-6, the complete variable domain is DTGVSQNPRHKITKRGQNVTFRCDPISEHNRLYWYRQTLGQGPEFLTYFQNEAQLEKSRLLSDRFSAERPKGSFSTLEIQRTEQGDSAMYLCASSPINDSPLHFGNGTRLTVT.

This clone was counted only a few times. This rearrangement joins TRBV3-1 (or the pseudogene TRBV3-2) to TRBJ1-5; D gene uncertain. Germline values: CDR1 LGHDT, CDR2 YNNKEL (reference sequence). V was cut by 6 bases and J by 11 bases, with 14 bases left in between. This CDR3 is built from 12 residues. CDR3 nucleotide sequence: TGTGCCAGCAGTCCGTCCTTTGGGACCCAGCATTTT. It is translated as CASSPSFGTQHF.

The rearrangement links TRBV4-3 to TRBJ1-2; possible D gene TRBD1, 5 bases. The CDR3 loop spans 14 amino acids. The V gene lost 0 bases and the J gene lost 6 bases, with 11 bases spanning the gap. Germline V gene data show CDR1 as LGHNA and CDR2 as YSLEER. The chain's CDR3 is CASSQDREIDGYTF. The CDR3 nucleotides are TGCGCCAGCAGCCAAGACAGGGAGATCGATGGCTACACCTTC.

This clone was observed a handful of times. The gene calls are TRBV4-3 and TRBJ2-5, with a possible D match to TRBD2 (6 bases). From germline, CDR1 is LGHNA and CDR2 YSLEER. The germline V and J ends were trimmed by 0 bases and 7 bases, with 15 bases remaining between them. The CDR3 loop spans 15 amino acids. CDR3 sequence: CASSQDLEGRGTQYF. DNA for the CDR3: TGCGCCAGCAGCCAAGATCTGGAGGGCCGGGGGACCCAGTACTTC.

V is TRBV29-1 and J is TRBJ1-2; D is unclear. Trimming pared 6 bases from V and 7 bases from J, leaving 18 bases between. In germline, CDR1 is SQVTM, CDR2 ANQGSEA. The CDR3 sequence is 13 residues long. The CDR3 coding sequence is TGCAGCGTCGCCCAACTAACAGCAGCTGGCTACACCTTC. The encoded protein is CSVAQLTAAGYTF.

V is TRBV3-1 (or the pseudogene TRBV3-2) and J is TRBJ2-5, with a weak D call TRBD1 (7 bases). CDR1 and CDR2 (germline): LGHDT, YNNKEL (reference sequence). The CDR3 loop spans 19 amino acids. The ends were cut back, 1 base at V and 1 base at J, with 22 bases in the middle. The CDR3 DNA reads TGTGCCAGCAGCCAAGGACAGGGCGGGAATTATTGGGGCCAAGAGACCCAGTACTTC. Translating it yields CASSQGQGGNYWGQETQYF.

The chain recombines TRBV9 with TRBJ2-1; the match to TRBD2 covers 7 bases. The germline gives CDR1 SGDLS, CDR2 YYNGEE. V lost 4 bases and J lost 0; bases outside the gene matches: 7. The CDR3 loop spans 16 amino acids. CDR3 in amino acids: CASSTLGGSSYNEQFF. The CDR3 nucleotides are TGTGCCAGCAGCACCTTGGGGGGGAGCTCCTACAATGAGCAGTTCTTC.

V usage is TRBV7-9 and J usage is TRBJ2-7; no clear D gene. Trimming pared 1 base from V and 2 bases from J, leaving 12 bases between. The germline V gene encodes CDR1 SEHNR and CDR2 FQNEAQ (reference sequence). This CDR3 has 15 residues. CDR3 loop: CASSLGPDGTYEQYF. The CDR3 bases are TGTGCCAGCAGCTTAGGTCCTGACGGAACCTACGAGCAGTACTTC.

The V call is TRBV9, the J call TRBJ1-5, with 8 bases fitting TRBD1. CDR3 length: 15 amino acids. Trimming at V came to 2 bases and at J to 3 bases, leaving 4 bases not matched to a gene. The V gene's germline CDR1 is SGDLS and CDR2 YYNGEE. In nucleotides, the CDR3 is TGTGCCAGCAGCGTGACAGGGGACAACAATCAGCCCCAGCATTTT. It translates to CASSVTGDNNQPQHF.

The chain employs TRBV25-1 and TRBJ1-6; TRBD1 matches at 8 bases. This CDR3 is 15 amino acids long. Germline trimming cut 5 bases from V and 10 bases from J; bases unmatched to any gene: 10. The germline V gene has CDR1 MGHDK and CDR2 SYGVNS. The CDR3 DNA reads TGTGCCAGCAGTCCCCTGGACAGGGACGAATCACCCCTCCACTTT. It specifies CASSPLDRDESPLHF.

The V gene is TRBV18, the J gene TRBJ2-7; 7 bases are a match to TRBD1. The V gene's germline CDR1 is KGHSH and CDR2 LQKENI. V was clipped by 3 bases and J by 3 bases; unmatched bases: 8. The CDR3 length is 15 residues. This chain's CDR3 is CASSPPGTALYEQYF. CDR3 nucleotides: TGTGCCAGCTCACCTCCGGGGACAGCCCTCTACGAGCAGTACTTC.

V is TRBV18 and J is TRBJ1-1; unclear D gene. The CDR3 covers 17 residues. V was pared by 2 bases and J by 0 bases, with 16 bases between. From germline, CDR1 is KGHSH and CDR2 LQKENI. The CDR3 loop reads CASSPATRETMNTEAFF. In DNA form, the CDR3 reads TGTGCCAGCTCACCAGCAACAAGGGAAACCATGAACACTGAAGCTTTCTTT.

The chain has TRBV18 and TRBJ2-2, with D perhaps matching TRBD2 (5 bases). Trimming took 1 base from V and 8 from J, leaving 14 bases between them. Per germline, CDR1 KGHSH and CDR2 LQKENI. The CDR3 sequence is 15 residues long. CDR3 residues: CASSPLGLPNGELFF. The CDR3 nucleotides read TGTGCCAGCTCACCACTAGGACTCCCCAATGGGGAGCTGTTTTTT.

The chain recombines TRBV30 with TRBJ2-7, with unresolved D. CDR3 size: 11 residues. The ends were cut back, 8 bases at V and 6 bases at J, with 14 bases in the middle. The germline V gene encodes CDR1 GTSNPN and CDR2 SVGIG (reference sequence). CDR3 protein: CALELISEQYF. The DNA of the CDR3 is TGTGCCCTGGAACTTATAAGCGAGCAGTACTTC. Full variable domain (remainder filled in from reference TRBV30 and TRBJ2-7): SQTIHQWPATLVQPVGSPLSLECTVEGTSNPNLYWYRQAAGRGLQLLFYSVGIGQISSEVPQNLSASRPQDRQFILSSKKLLLSDSGFYLCALELISEQYFGPGTRLTVT.

This chain uses TRBV5-3 with TRBJ1-5; D gene unclear. TRBV5-3 counts as an open reading frame of uncertain function. The V end lost 4 bases, the J end lost 2 bases, and 16 bases lay between the germline ends. This CDR3 spans 16 amino acids. This CDR3 reads CARSPEQPVGNQPQHF. CDR3 bases: TGTGCCAGAAGCCCCGAACAGCCGGTGGGCAATCAGCCCCAGCATTTT.

V gene TRBV7-2 combines with J gene TRBJ1-2; D ambiguous. The germline CDR1 and CDR2 sequences are SGHTA and FQGNSA. The CDR3 is made up of 12 amino acids. V lost 1 base and J lost 4, with 4 bases in between. The DNA for the CDR3 is TGTGCCAGCAGCTTAGGGGTCTATGGCTACACCTTC. Residues: CASSLGVYGYTF.

V gene TRBV18 combines with J gene TRBJ2-2; 9 bases map to TRBD2. The CDR3 runs 16 residues. The V and J ends lost 4 bases and 1 base, in that order; junction bases with no gene match: 4. Germline V gene sequence: CDR1 KGHSH, CDR2 LQKENI. In DNA, the CDR3 is TGTGCCAGCTCACTTAGCGGGGGCCAGAACACCGGGGAGCTGTTTTTT. It encodes CASSLSGGQNTGELFF.

The chain combines TRBV11-2 with TRBJ1-1; possibly TRBD1 for D (5 bases). The germline V and J ends were trimmed by 1 base and 6 bases, with 9 bases remaining between them. Germline V gives CDR1 SGHAT, CDR2 FQNNGV. This CDR3 spans 13 amino acids. DNA of the CDR3: TGTGCCAGCAGCTTAGGAGGGGTGGCTGAAGCTTTCTTT. This encodes CASSLGGVAEAFF.

V usage is TRBV15 and J usage is TRBJ1-5; no clear D gene. Trimming cost V 0 bases and J 6 bases, with 18 bases left between them. Germline CDR1 and CDR2: LNHNV and YYDKDF (reference sequence). The CDR3 totals 17 residues. The CDR3 region has the DNA TGTGCCACCAGCAGAGACAAATTACTGGGAGTAGCTCAGCCCCAGCATTTT. Protein sequence: CATSRDKLLGVAQPQHF.